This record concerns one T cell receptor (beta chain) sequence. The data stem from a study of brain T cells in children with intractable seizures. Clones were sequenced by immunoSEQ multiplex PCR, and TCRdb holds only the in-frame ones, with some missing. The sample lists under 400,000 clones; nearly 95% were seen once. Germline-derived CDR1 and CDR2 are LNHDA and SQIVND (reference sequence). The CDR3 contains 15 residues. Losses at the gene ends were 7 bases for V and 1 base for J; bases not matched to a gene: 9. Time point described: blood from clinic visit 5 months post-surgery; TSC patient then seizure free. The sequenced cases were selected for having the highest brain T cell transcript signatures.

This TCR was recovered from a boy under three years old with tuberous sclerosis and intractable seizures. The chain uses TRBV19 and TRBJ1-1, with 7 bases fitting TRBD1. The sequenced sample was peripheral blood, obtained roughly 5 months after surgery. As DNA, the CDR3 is TGTGCCAGTACCCCGAGACAGGGCCAGAACACTGAAGCTTTCTTT. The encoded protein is CASTPRQGQNTEAFF. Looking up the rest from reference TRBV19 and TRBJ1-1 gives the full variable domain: DGGITQSPKYLFRKEGQNVTLSCEQNLNHDAMYWYRQDPGQGLRLIYYSQIVNDFQKGDIAEGYSVSREKKESFPLTVTSAQKNPTAFYLCASTPRQGQNTEAFFGQGTRLTVV.